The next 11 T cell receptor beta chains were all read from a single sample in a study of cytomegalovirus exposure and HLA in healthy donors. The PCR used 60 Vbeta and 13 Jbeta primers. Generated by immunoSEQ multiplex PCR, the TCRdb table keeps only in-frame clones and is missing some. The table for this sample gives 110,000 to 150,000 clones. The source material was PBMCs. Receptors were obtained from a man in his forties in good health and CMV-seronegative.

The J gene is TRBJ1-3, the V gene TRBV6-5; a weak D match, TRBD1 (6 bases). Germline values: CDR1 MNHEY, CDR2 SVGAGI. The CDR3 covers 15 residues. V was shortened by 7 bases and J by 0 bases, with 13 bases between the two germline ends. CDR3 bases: TGTGCCAGCAAAGGACAGCCCATCTCTGGAAACACCATATATTTT. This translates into CASKGQPISGNTIYF.

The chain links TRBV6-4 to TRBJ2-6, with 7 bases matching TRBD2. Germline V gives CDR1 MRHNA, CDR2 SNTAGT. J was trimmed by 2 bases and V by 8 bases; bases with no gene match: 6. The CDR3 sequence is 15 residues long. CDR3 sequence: CASWEGTAGANVLTF. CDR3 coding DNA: TGTGCCAGCTGGGAGGGGACGGCTGGGGCCAACGTCCTGACTTTC.

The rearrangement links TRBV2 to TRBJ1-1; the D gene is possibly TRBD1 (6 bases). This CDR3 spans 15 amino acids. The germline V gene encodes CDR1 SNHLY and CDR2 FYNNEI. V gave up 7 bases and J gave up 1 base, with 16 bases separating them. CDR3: CASTQGGAENTEAFF. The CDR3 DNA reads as TGTGCCAGCACCCAAGGGGGGGCGGAGAACACTGAAGCTTTCTTT.

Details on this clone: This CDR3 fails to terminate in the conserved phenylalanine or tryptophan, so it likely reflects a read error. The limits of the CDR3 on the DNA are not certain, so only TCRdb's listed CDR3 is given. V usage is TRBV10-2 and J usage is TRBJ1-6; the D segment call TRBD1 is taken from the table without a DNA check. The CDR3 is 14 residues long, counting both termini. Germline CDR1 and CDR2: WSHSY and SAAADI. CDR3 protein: CASSEGWVSRAPNL.

CDR3 sequence reads: CASSSPRRGAGNEQFF. CDR3 in DNA: TGTGCCAGCAGCTCCCCTCGTAGGGGCGCGGGGAATGAGCAGTTCTTC. This sequence joins TRBV7-9 and TRBJ2-1; perhaps TRBD2 as D (6 bases). CDR3 length: 16 residues. The germline V gene encodes CDR1 SEHNR and CDR2 FQNEAQ (reference sequence). V gave up 4 bases and J gave up 7 bases, with 20 bases separating them.

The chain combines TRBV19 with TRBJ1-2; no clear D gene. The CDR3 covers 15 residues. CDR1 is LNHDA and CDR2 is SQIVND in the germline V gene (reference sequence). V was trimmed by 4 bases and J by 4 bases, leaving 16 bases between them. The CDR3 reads CASSSRDPLLYGYTF. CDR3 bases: TGTGCCAGTAGTAGCCGGGATCCTCTTCTCTATGGCTACACCTTC. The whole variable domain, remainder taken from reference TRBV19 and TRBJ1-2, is DGGITQSPKYLFRKEGQNVTLSCEQNLNHDAMYWYRQDPGQGLRLIYYSQIVNDFQKGDIAEGYSVSREKKESFPLTVTSAQKNPTAFYLCASSSRDPLLYGYTFGSGTRLTVV.

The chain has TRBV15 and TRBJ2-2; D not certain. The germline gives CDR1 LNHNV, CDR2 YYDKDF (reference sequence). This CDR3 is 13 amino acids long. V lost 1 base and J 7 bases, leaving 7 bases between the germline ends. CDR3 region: CATSRVLGGELFF. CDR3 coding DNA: TGTGCCACCAGCAGAGTTCTAGGCGGGGAGCTGTTTTTT.

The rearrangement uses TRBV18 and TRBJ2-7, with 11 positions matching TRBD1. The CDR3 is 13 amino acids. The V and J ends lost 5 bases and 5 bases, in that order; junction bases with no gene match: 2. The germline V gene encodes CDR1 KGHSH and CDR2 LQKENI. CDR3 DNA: TGTGCCAGCTCAGGACAGGGGGCCCACGAGCAGTACTTC. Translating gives CASSGQGAHEQYF.

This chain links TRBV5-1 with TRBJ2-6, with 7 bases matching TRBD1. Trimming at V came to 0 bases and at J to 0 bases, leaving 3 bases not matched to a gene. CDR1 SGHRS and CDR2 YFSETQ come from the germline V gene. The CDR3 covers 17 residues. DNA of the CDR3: TGCGCCAGCAGCTTGGAGGGGGCCCTCTCTGGGGCCAACGTCCTGACTTTC. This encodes CASSLEGALSGANVLTF.

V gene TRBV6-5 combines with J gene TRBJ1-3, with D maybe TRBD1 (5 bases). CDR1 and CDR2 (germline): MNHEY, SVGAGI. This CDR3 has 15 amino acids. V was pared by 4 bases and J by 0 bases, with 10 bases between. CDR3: CASSWGVLSGNTIYF. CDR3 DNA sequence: TGTGCCAGCAGTTGGGGGGTCCTCTCTGGAAACACCATATATTTT.

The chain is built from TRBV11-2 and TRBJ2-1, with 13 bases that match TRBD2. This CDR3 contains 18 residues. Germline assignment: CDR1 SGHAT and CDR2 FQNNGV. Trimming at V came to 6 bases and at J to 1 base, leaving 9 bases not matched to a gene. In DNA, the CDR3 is TGTGCCAGCAGTTTGTCACTAGCGGGGGGGAGGTCCTACAATGAGCAGTTCTTC. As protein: CASSLSLAGGRSYNEQFF.